The 32 T cell receptor beta chains below all came from one sample that was sequenced in a study of spatial heterogeneity in lung cancer. TCRdb re-called the 5' RACE reads with MiXCR, one entry per CDR3 protein. The data show roughly 3,000 distinct CDR3 sequences, roughly a fifth seen once. The time point denotes: blood at routine non-recurrence follow-up after resection. The sequencing used PBMCs, collected at follow-up. The receptor set was obtained from a male donor with early-stage non-small cell lung cancer.

This clonotype ranks as medium-sized. The chain uses TRBV7-9 and TRBJ1-1; 11 nucleotides match TRBD1. The CDR3 totals 13 residues. The V and J ends lost 7 bases and 3 bases, in that order; junction bases with no gene match: 1. Germline V gene sequence: CDR1 SEHNR, CDR2 FQNEAQ (reference sequence). The CDR3 bases are TGTGCCAGCAAGGACAGGGGGCACACTGAAGCTTTCTTT. It yields the protein CASKDRGHTEAFF.

This clonotype is medium-sized within its sample. The rearrangement joins TRBV4-2 to TRBJ2-1, with 10 bases aligning to TRBD2. Trimming at V came to 4 bases and at J to 3 bases, leaving 3 bases not matched to a gene. The CDR3 has 15 amino acids. CDR1 and CDR2 from the germline V gene are LGHNA and YNFKEQ. This CDR3 is CASSRSSGGYNEQFF. CDR3 bases: TGTGCCAGCAGCCGATCTAGCGGGGGCTACAATGAGCAGTTCTTC.

A few counts support this clonotype. This rearrangement joins TRBV28 to TRBJ2-7; 7 nucleotides match TRBD2. The CDR3 is 15 amino acids. Germline assignment: CDR1 MDHEN and CDR2 SYDVKM. V was clipped by 5 bases and J by 3 bases; unmatched bases: 10. The chain's CDR3 is CASSLTSEKYYEQYF. CDR3 in DNA: TGTGCCAGCAGTCTCACTAGCGAGAAGTACTACGAGCAGTACTTC.

This clonotype is medium-sized (0.01 to 0.1%) by share. The chain recombines TRBV7-6 with TRBJ2-1, with D hard to call. The germline V gene has CDR1 SGHVS and CDR2 FNYEAQ. V was clipped by 7 bases and J by 5 bases, with 12 bases between them. The CDR3 spans 13 residues. CDR3 nucleotide sequence: TGTGCCAGCAAACCGTCATGGAACAATGAGCAGTTCTTC. As protein: CASKPSWNNEQFF.

This clonotype showed up many times. The V and J genes are TRBV6-6 and TRBJ1-1, with D unresolved. CDR3 length: 10 residues. Germline assignment: CDR1 MNHNY and CDR2 SVGAGI (reference sequence). Between the trimmed V and J ends, which lost 6 bases and 14 bases, there was a span of 13 bases. The CDR3 nucleotides read TGTGCCAGCAGCGGGGTGAAGTCCTTCTTT. The encoded protein is CASSGVKSFF.

In its sample, this clonotype ranks as medium-sized. The gene calls are TRBV28 and TRBJ2-5; 7 nucleotides align to TRBD1. Germline CDR1 reads MDHEN; CDR2 reads SYDVKM. The junction had 21 bases not matched to a gene; V was cut back by 3 bases and J by 2 bases. CDR3 length: 20 residues. CDR3 in amino acids: CASSLTGFWTPVPPQETQYF. CDR3 nucleotides: TGTGCCAGCAGTTTGACAGGGTTTTGGACCCCCGTGCCGCCACAAGAGACCCAGTACTTC.

This clonotype was observed at least ten times. The chain uses TRBV7-9 and TRBJ2-5, with 8 positions matching TRBD1. The CDR3 covers 16 residues. Trimming at V came to 1 base and at J to 5 bases, leaving 9 bases not matched to a gene. CDR1 and CDR2 from the germline V gene are SEHNR and FQNEAQ (reference sequence). The CDR3 region has the DNA TGTGCCAGCAGCTTAGGGCTGGACAGGGTGACCGAGACCCAGTACTTC. This gives the protein CASSLGLDRVTETQYF.

This clonotype counts as medium-sized. This chain connects TRBV12-5 to TRBJ2-3, with D uncertain. Germline-derived CDR1 and CDR2 are LGHNT and FRNRAP. This CDR3 comprises 13 residues. V was clipped by 6 bases and J by 1 base, with 8 bases between them. The CDR3 loop reads CASGPSGTDTQYF. In DNA form, the CDR3 reads TGTGCTAGTGGCCCCAGTGGCACAGATACGCAGTATTTT.

This clonotype is classed as medium-sized. This sequence joins TRBV28 and TRBJ1-4; D gene unclear. CDR3 length: 14 amino acids. Trimming removed 8 bases at V and 2 bases at J, with 12 bases between. Germline V gene lookup returns CDR1 MDHEN and CDR2 SYDVKM. This CDR3 is CASQTTRTNEKLFF. In DNA, the CDR3 is TGTGCCAGCCAAACAACAAGGACTAATGAAAAACTGTTTTTT.

By proportion, this clonotype is medium-sized (0.01 to 0.1%). The chain combines TRBV29-1 with TRBJ1-2; TRBD1 might be the D (5 bases). V was shortened by 0 bases and J by 4 bases, with 9 bases between the two germline ends. CDR3 length: 13 residues. CDR1 and CDR2 (germline): SQVTM, ANQGSEA. The CDR3 DNA is TGCAGCGTTGAAGAAATGGGGGGCTATGGCTACACCTTC. The encoded protein is CSVEEMGGYGYTF.

This clonotype is judged medium-sized. The chain employs TRBV6-2 or TRBV6-3 and TRBJ1-5; 7 bases agree with TRBD1. Germline loops: CDR1 MNHEY, CDR2 SVGEGT. The length of the CDR3 is 13 residues. The V and J ends lost 4 bases and 7 bases, in that order; junction bases with no gene match: 4. The CDR3 protein is CASSSDRVQPQHF. The CDR3 nucleotides are TGTGCCAGCAGTTCAGACAGGGTCCAGCCCCAGCATTTT.

The sample holds many counts of this clonotype. This chain joins TRBV5-1 and TRBJ2-7, with TRBD2 matching 9 bases. V gave up 0 bases and J gave up 0 bases; unmatched junction bases: 7. Germline V CDR1 and CDR2: SGHRS, YFSETQ. The CDR3 extends over 17 amino acids. The CDR3 loop is CASSLGRRTSVSYEQYF. The CDR3 coding sequence is TGCGCCAGCAGCTTGGGGCGAAGGACTAGCGTCTCCTACGAGCAGTACTTC.

This clonotype was recorded many times. This chain connects TRBV5-4 to TRBJ2-3; a possible D gene is TRBD1 (7 bases). Germline assignment: CDR1 SGHNT and CDR2 YYREEE (reference sequence). The CDR3 runs 14 residues. The V end lost 5 bases, the J end lost 7 bases, and 17 bases lay between the germline ends. CDR3 protein: CASSSPGGSNTQYF. The DNA for the CDR3 is TGTGCCAGCAGTTCACCAGGGGGGTCTAATACGCAGTATTTT.

V usage is TRBV20-1 and J usage is TRBJ2-2; D call uncertain. This CDR3 region has 14 residues. The V end lost 0 bases, the J end lost 5 bases, and 10 bases lay between the germline ends. Per germline, CDR1 DFQATT and CDR2 SNEGSKA (reference sequence). The CDR3 sequence is CSARDFSRTGELFF. DNA for the CDR3: TGCAGTGCTAGAGATTTCTCGCGTACCGGGGAGCTGTTTTTT.

This clonotype was seen at least ten times. The V and J genes are TRBV12-3 or TRBV12-4 and TRBJ2-2, with 10 bases that match TRBD1. The CDR3 is 16 amino acids. Trimming removed 7 bases from V and 4 bases from J; junction bases left unmatched: 9. The CDR3 spells CASNPGQGFGTGELFF. The CDR3 coding sequence is TGTGCCAGCAATCCGGGACAGGGGTTTGGCACCGGGGAGCTGTTTTTT.

This clonotype was recorded many times. The chain couples TRBV7-9 to TRBJ2-1, with D tentatively TRBD2 (7 bases). The CDR3 spans 16 residues. Germline CDR1 is SEHNR and CDR2 is FQNEAQ (reference sequence). V lost 4 bases, J lost 7 bases, and 20 bases lay in between. The chain's CDR3 is CASSSWEGESRNEQFF. DNA for the CDR3: TGTGCCAGCAGCTCCTGGGAGGGGGAAAGTAGGAATGAGCAGTTCTTC.

For the CDR3, the DNA is TGTGCCAGCAGCACGAAACCCGAAAAACTGTTTTTT. The encoded protein is CASSTKPEKLFF. J is TRBJ1-4 and V is TRBV12-3 or TRBV12-4; D call uncertain. The CDR3 runs to 12 residues. The germline V and J ends were trimmed by 6 bases and 8 bases, with 10 bases remaining between them.

In this sample, this clonotype turned up many times. The chain joins TRBV25-1 to TRBJ2-3; D unresolved. V was cut by 1 base and J by 1 base, with 12 bases left in between. This CDR3 comprises 16 residues. The germline CDR1 and CDR2 sequences are MGHDK and SYGVNS. The CDR3 DNA sequence: TGTGCCAGCAGTGAATTATCCGGGTCCGGCACAGATACGCAGTATTTT. Amino acids: CASSELSGSGTDTQYF. Full variable domain (missing parts from reference TRBV25-1 and TRBJ2-3): EADIYQTPRYLVIGTGKKITLECSQTMGHDKMYWYQQDPGMELHLIHYSYGVNSTEKGDLSSESTVSRIRTEHFPLTLESARPSHTSQYLCASSELSGSGTDTQYFGPGTRLTVL.

This clonotype ranks as medium-sized. In DNA form, the CDR3 reads TGCAGTGCTAGAGATCGCGCGCTAACCGGGGAGCTGTTTTTT. Translation gives CSARDRALTGELFF. The chain has TRBV20-1 and TRBJ2-2; D is unclear. Germline values: CDR1 DFQATT, CDR2 SNEGSKA (reference sequence). The CDR3 runs 14 residues. Trimming stripped 0 bases from V and 5 bases from J, with 10 bases between.

This clonotype was counted ten times or more. The V call is TRBV9, the J call TRBJ2-5; 8 bases agree with TRBD1. The CDR3 sequence is 15 residues long. Germline values: CDR1 SGDLS, CDR2 YYNGEE. Losses at the gene ends were 0 bases for V and 4 bases for J; bases not matched to a gene: 5. CDR3 coding DNA: TGTGCCAGCAGCGTAGTAGGACAGGGTGGAGAGACCCAGTACTTC. It specifies CASSVVGQGGETQYF.

This clonotype counts as medium-sized. Compared with germline, one end of the junction differs, possibly owing to a read error. This chain connects TRBV11-1 to TRBJ2-7; D is unresolved. CDR3 length: 11 amino acids. Looked up from germline, CDR1 is SGHAT and CDR2 is FQDESV (reference sequence). CDR3 bases: TGTGCCAGCAGCTCCTCCTTCGAGCAGTACTTC. Protein: CASSSSFEQYF.

This clonotype is termed medium-sized (0.01 to 0.1%). This chain connects TRBV5-1 to TRBJ2-3, with TRBD2 identical over 11 bases. J gave up 4 bases and V 2 bases, and 6 bases lay outside the gene matches. The germline V gene has CDR1 SGHRS and CDR2 YFSETQ. The CDR3 contains 16 residues. The CDR3 region has the DNA TGCGCCAGCAGCTTTAGCGGGGGGGCGGTCGCAGATACGCAGTATTTT. It specifies CASSFSGGAVADTQYF.

This clonotype has ten or more counts. The chain is built from TRBV2 and TRBJ2-7; 8 bases match TRBD1. Germline CDR1 and CDR2: SNHLY and FYNNEI. With 8 bases clipped from V and 2 bases from J, the junction kept 5 bases outside the gene matches. This CDR3 comprises 13 residues. The CDR3 DNA reads TGTGCCAGCGACGGACAGGGACCCTACGAGCAGTACTTC. Protein product: CASDGQGPYEQYF. The whole variable domain, filled in from reference TRBV2 and TRBJ2-7, reads EPEVTQTPSHQVTQMGQEVILRCVPISNHLYFYWYRQILGQKVEFLVSFYNNEISEKSEIFDDQFSVERPDGSNFTLKIRSTKLEDSAMYFCASDGQGPYEQYFGPGTRLTVT.

This clonotype was found many times. This chain joins TRBV7-2 and TRBJ1-1; TRBD1 aligns across 9 bases. V gave up 3 bases and J gave up 0 bases; unmatched junction bases: 8. CDR3 length: 17 residues. CDR1 and CDR2 from the germline V gene are SGHTA and FQGNSA. The CDR3 protein is CASSLGQGWYLNTEAFF. The CDR3 coding sequence is TGTGCCAGCAGCTTGGGACAGGGTTGGTATTTGAACACTGAAGCTTTCTTT.

Ten or more counts support this clonotype. The rearrangement links TRBV10-3 to TRBJ2-3; maybe TRBD2 (6 bases). Between the trimmed V and J ends, which lost 10 bases and 1 base, there was a span of 15 bases. The CDR3 has 14 amino acids. Germline V gene sequence: CDR1 ENHRY, CDR2 SYGVKD. CDR3 residues: CATNRGGGTDTQYF. CDR3 DNA sequence: TGTGCCACTAACCGGGGCGGGGGCACAGATACGCAGTATTTT.

The CDR3 is CASSSANTGELFF. CDR3 DNA sequence: TGTGCCAGCAGTTCAGCGAACACCGGGGAGCTGTTTTTT. The chain combines TRBV28 with TRBJ2-2; no definite D call. The CDR3 spans 13 residues. V was cut by 4 bases and J by 0 bases, with 3 bases left in between. Germline V CDR1 and CDR2: MDHEN, SYDVKM. Full variable domain (rest looked up from reference TRBV28 and TRBJ2-2): DVKVTQSSRYLVKRTGEKVFLECVQDMDHENMFWYRQDPGLGLRLIYFSYDVKMKEKGDIPEGYSVSREKKERFSLILESASTNQTSMYLCASSSANTGELFFGEGSRLTVL.

There are many counts of this clonotype. The J gene is TRBJ2-6, the V gene TRBV11-2; D uncertain. Germline lookup yields CDR1 SGHAT and CDR2 FQNNGV. CDR3 size: 14 residues. V was clipped by 5 bases and J by 1 base, with 6 bases between them. The CDR3 bases are TGTGCCAGCAGCCAAAAGTCTGGGGCCAACGTCCTGACTTTC. It codes for CASSQKSGANVLTF.

By frequency in the sample, this clonotype is medium-sized. The gene calls are TRBV5-1 and TRBJ1-2, with D maybe TRBD1 (6 bases). This CDR3 has 13 residues. Germline CDR1 is SGHRS and CDR2 is YFSETQ. Trimming pared 3 bases from V and 8 bases from J, leaving 14 bases between. In DNA form, the CDR3 reads TGCGCCAGCAGCTCGGACAGTCTTCAGGGCTACACCTTC. As protein: CASSSDSLQGYTF.

This clonotype was detected ten times or more. The gene calls are TRBV7-2 and TRBJ2-7; 9 bases are shared with TRBD1. V was clipped by 2 bases and J by 0 bases; unmatched bases: 5. The CDR3 loop spans 16 amino acids. Germline values: CDR1 SGHTA, CDR2 FQGNSA. The CDR3, as DNA: TGTGCCAGCAGCTTAACCGGGACAGGGCTCTCCTACGAGCAGTACTTC. Amino acid sequence: CASSLTGTGLSYEQYF.

This clonotype rates as medium-sized. The chain carries TRBV30 and TRBJ2-2, with TRBD2 identical over 11 bases. Per the germline V gene, CDR1 is GTSNPN and CDR2 is SVGIG (reference sequence). V lost 4 bases to trimming and J lost 3 bases; unmatched junction nucleotides: 7. CDR3 length: 16 residues. The CDR3 nucleotides are TGTGCCTGGATCCCTAGCGGGGGGCCGTACACCGGGGAGCTGTTTTTT. Translation gives CAWIPSGGPYTGELFF.

This clonotype has only a few counts. CDR3 amino acids: CASREDRDSLNEQFF. The CDR3 nucleotides are TGTGCCAGCAGGGAGGACAGGGACTCACTCAATGAGCAGTTCTTC. This chain uses TRBV13 with TRBJ2-1; 8 bases fit TRBD1. Germline CDR1 is PRHDT and CDR2 is FYEKMQ (reference sequence). This CDR3 has 15 amino acids. J was trimmed by 6 bases and V by 6 bases; bases with no gene match: 10.

This clonotype was seen at least ten times. The chain joins TRBV27 to TRBJ2-1; D is perhaps TRBD2 (6 bases). Per germline, CDR1 MNHEY and CDR2 SMNVEV (reference sequence). V was clipped by 2 bases and J by 3 bases, with 11 bases between them. The CDR3 consists of 15 residues. CDR3 loop: CASSLPGEGYNEQFF. CDR3 sequence (DNA): TGTGCCAGCAGTTTACCGGGAGAGGGCTACAATGAGCAGTTCTTC.